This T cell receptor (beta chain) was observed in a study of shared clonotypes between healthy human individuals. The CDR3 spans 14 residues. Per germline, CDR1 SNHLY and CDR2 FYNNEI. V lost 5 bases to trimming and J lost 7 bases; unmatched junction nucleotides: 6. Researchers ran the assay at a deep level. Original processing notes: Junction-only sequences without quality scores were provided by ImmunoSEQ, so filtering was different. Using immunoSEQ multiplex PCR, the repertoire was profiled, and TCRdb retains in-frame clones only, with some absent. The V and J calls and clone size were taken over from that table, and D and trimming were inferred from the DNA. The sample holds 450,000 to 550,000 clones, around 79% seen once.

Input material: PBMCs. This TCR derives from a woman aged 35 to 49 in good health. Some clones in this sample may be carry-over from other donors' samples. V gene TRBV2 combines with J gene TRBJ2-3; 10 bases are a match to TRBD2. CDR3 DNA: TGTGCCAGCAGTCCCCTAGCGGGAGCGTATACGCAGTATTTT. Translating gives CASSPLAGAYTQYF.